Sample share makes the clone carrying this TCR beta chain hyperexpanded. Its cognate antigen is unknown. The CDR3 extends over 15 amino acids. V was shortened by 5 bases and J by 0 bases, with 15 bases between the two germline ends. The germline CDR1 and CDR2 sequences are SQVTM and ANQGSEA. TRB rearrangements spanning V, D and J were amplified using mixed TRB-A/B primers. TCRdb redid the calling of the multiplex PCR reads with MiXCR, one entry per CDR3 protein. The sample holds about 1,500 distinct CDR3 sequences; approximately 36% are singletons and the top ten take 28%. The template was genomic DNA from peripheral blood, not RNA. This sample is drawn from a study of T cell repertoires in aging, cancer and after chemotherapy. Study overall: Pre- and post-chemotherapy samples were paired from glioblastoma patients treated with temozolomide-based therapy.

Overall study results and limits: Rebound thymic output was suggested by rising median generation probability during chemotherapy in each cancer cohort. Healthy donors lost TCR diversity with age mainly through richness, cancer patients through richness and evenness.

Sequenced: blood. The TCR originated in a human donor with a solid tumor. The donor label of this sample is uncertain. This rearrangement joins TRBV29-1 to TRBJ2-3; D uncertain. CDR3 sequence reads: CSVPESISSTDTQYF. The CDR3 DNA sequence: TGCAGCGTTCCCGAGTCTATTAGTAGCACAGATACGCAGTATTTT.